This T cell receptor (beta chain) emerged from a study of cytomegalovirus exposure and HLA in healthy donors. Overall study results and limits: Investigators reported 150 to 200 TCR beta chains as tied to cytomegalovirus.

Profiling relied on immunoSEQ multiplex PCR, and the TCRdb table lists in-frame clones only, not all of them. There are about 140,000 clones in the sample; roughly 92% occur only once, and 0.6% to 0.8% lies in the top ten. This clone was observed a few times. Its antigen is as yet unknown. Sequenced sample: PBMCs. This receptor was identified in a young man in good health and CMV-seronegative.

The CDR3 spells CASSLYGSSTDTQYF. The CDR3, as DNA: TGTGCCAGCAGCTTATATGGCTCTAGCACAGATACGCAGTATTTT. The genes are TRBV7-6 and TRBJ2-3; D gene ambiguous. Trimming removed 2 bases at V and 0 bases at J, with 9 bases between. CDR3 length: 15 residues. Germline assignment: CDR1 SGHVS and CDR2 FNYEAQ. Based on the CDR3 plus reference TRBV7-6 and TRBJ2-3, the full variable domain is GAGVSQSPRYKVTKRGQDVALRCDPISGHVSLYWYRQALGQGPEFLTYFNYEAQQDKSGLPNDRFSAERPEGSISTLTIQRTEQRDSAMYRCASSLYGSSTDTQYFGPGTRLTVL.